The entry that follows covers one T cell receptor beta chain sequence. Antigen unknown. The CDR3 contains 16 residues. Trimming shortened V by 1 base and J by 7 bases, and 19 bases separated the two germline ends. Germline V lookup: CDR1 MDHEN, CDR2 SYDVKM. The data were obtained in a study of cytomegalovirus exposure and HLA in healthy donors. PCR amplification relied on 60 Vbeta primers (plus 13 Jbeta primers). In the original workflow: There were 80 million to 95 million unique TCR beta chains by a later count, and around 10 million of them were shared. Data came from immunoSEQ multiplex PCR; TCRdb stores just in-frame clones and leaves some out. Clonal size and the V and J genes are those of that table, whereas D and trimming came from the DNA. The data contain roughly 200,000 clones, 70% to 85% of them singletons. Study-wide findings and caveats: Later analysis indicated greater clonal expansion among HLA-associated TCR beta chains than among equally common other chains. Later, TCR association rates were found to vary by HLA locus, highest for DRB1 and lowest for HLA-C. V- and J-gene trimming in TCR beta was tied to a missense DCLRE1C variant by an analysis performed later.

This sequence was found in a woman aged 55-70 years in good health and CMV-seropositive. V and J are TRBV28 and TRBJ1-2, with D unclear. The sample comprised PBMCs. CDR3 coding DNA: TGTGCCAGCAGTTTATTGGTTTTCTTGGGCCTGGGTGGCTACACCTTC. Its translation: CASSLLVFLGLGGYTF.